A selection of T cell receptor beta chains follows, all from one sample in a study of blood T cell repertoires in COVID-19. Sequenced by immunoSEQ multiplex PCR; TCRdb stores in-frame clones only, minus some. The sample consists of 250,000 or so clones, 80% to 90% of them appearing once. The sample consisted of PBMCs or T cells enriched from blood (not recorded which). These receptors were obtained from a woman in her thirties or forties who had been exposed to COVID-19. Each CDR3 is given with its conserved first and last residue. D genes are given only for firm matches. Clone size appears in some rows only: once, few, many, or a class for an expanded clone.

>TRBV7-9|TRBD1|-|14|TRBJ1-2
TGTGCCAGCAGCTCGTGGGACAGGGCGGGCGGCTACACCTTC
CASSSWDRAGGYTF
>TRBV29-1|-|-|13|TRBJ2-7
TGCAGCGTTCTTGGGGGGGACACCTACGAGCAGTACTTC
CSVLGGDTYEQYF
>TRBV6-2/TRBV6-3|TRBD1|-|17|TRBJ1-2
TGTGCCAGCAGTTACCAAAGGACAGGCCATACAAACTATGGCTACACCTTC
CASSYQRTGHTNYGYTF
>TRBV28|-|-|14|TRBJ1-1
TGTGCCAGCAGCAGTAATACAGGATACACTGAAGCTTTCTTT
CASSSNTGYTEAFF
>TRBV28|-|-|17|TRBJ1-5
TGTGCCAGCAGTTTATTTACTATCCGGTATAGCAATCAGCCCCAGCATTTT
CASSLFTIRYSNQPQHF
>TRBV2|TRBD1|-|14|TRBJ1-3
TGTGCCAGCAGTCAGGGGGCGGGAGGAAACACCATATATTTT
CASSQGAGGNTIYF
>TRBV7-9|TRBD1|-|15|TRBJ1-4
TGTGCCAGCAGCTTAGAGAAGGGGGCGGGTGAAAAACTGTTTTTT
CASSLEKGAGEKLFF
>TRBV4-3|TRBD2|-|19|TRBJ2-1
TGCGCCAGCAGCCAAGAAAGGGTGGTAGGACTAGCGGGGCAGAATGAGCAGTTCTTC
CASSQERVVGLAGQNEQFF
>TRBV18|TRBD2|-|15|TRBJ2-5
TGTGCCAGCTCACCTCCGACTAGCGTAGAAGAGACCCAGTACTTC
CASSPPTSVEETQYF
>TRBV29-1|-|-|13|TRBJ1-5
TGCAGCGTTGCGGAGGGGGGGGATCAGCCCCAGCATTTT
CSVAEGGDQPQHF
>TRBV9|-|-|16|TRBJ1-1
TGTGCCAGCAGCGATAGCCTCTGGGACATGAACACTGAAGCTTTCTTT
CASSDSLWDMNTEAFF
>TRBV7-2|-|-|15|TRBJ1-1
TGTGCCAGCAGCTTGGGGTGGGGGGGCACCACTGAAGCTTTCTTT
CASSLGWGGTTEAFF
>TRBV6-2/TRBV6-3|-|once|17|TRBJ2-1
TGTGCCAGCAGTTATCCCATTCGAGGGGGGGCCTCCAATGAGCAGTTCTTC
CASSYPIRGGASNEQFF
>TRBV9|TRBD1|-|17|TRBJ1-2
TGTGCCAGCAGCGTAGGTGGGACAGGGGGCGCGCGTTTGGGCTACACCTTC
CASSVGGTGGARLGYTF
>TRBV18|TRBD1|few|16|TRBJ2-1
TGTGCCAGCTCACCACCTAGGGACAGGGGCCACAATGAGCAGTTCTTC
CASSPPRDRGHNEQFF
>TRBV10-3|-|once|15|TRBJ1-3
TGTGCCATCAGTGAGTCGGGGGGTAGCGGAAACACCATATATTTT
CAISESGGSGNTIYF
>TRBV28|-|once|14|TRBJ1-2
TGTGCCAGCACCGAAACGCAGGGGATCTATGGCTACACCTTC
CASTETQGIYGYTF
>TRBV23-1|-|-|17|TRBJ1-4
TGCGCCAGCAGTCAATCTATCAGGACTTCAACTAATGAAAAACTGTTTTTT
CASSQSIRTSTNEKLFF
>TRBV20-1|-|-|11|TRBJ2-3
TGCAGTGCTAGCGGCACAGATACGCAGTATTTT
CSASGTDTQYF
>TRBV7-9|-|-|13|TRBJ1-2
TGTGCCAGCAGCACCTCGACAGCCTATGGCTACACCTTC
CASSTSTAYGYTF
>TRBV7-2|-|-|15|TRBJ1-4
TGTGCCAGCAGTTCCAGCCAGGGCCGGATTGAAAAACTGTTTTTT
CASSSSQGRIEKLFF
>TRBV11-1|-|-|12|TRBJ2-7
TGTGCCAGCAGCTTTGACAGGTACGAGCAGTACTTC
CASSFDRYEQYF
>TRBV5-1|TRBD2|-|16|TRBJ2-6
TGCGCCAGCAGCTCGCCGGGAGGGGCTGGGGCCAACGTCCTGACTTTC
CASSSPGGAGANVLTF
>TRBV4-3|TRBD1|-|13|TRBJ2-2
TGCGCCAGCAGGAGACAGGGAACCGGGGAGCTGTTTTTT
CASRRQGTGELFF
>TRBV24-1|-|-|12|TRBJ2-3
TGTGCCACCAGTGCCGGCACAGATACGCAGTATTTT
CATSAGTDTQYF
>TRBV3-1/TRBV3-2|-|-|14|TRBJ1-1
TGTGCCAGCAGCCCCCCTTCATTGGAGGGAAGAGCTTTCTTT
CASSPPSLEGRAFF
>TRBV7-9|-|-|15|TRBJ2-2
TGTGCCAGCAGTCCCCGGGAGTGGGGGACCGGGGAGCTGTTTTTT
CASSPREWGTGELFF
>TRBV24-1|TRBD1|-|17|TRBJ1-2
TGTGCCACCAGAGGAAAATCGTCGACAGGGGGCGCTGATGGCTACACCTTC
CATRGKSSTGGADGYTF
>TRBV11-1|-|-|16|TRBJ1-1
TGTGCCAGCAGCTTAGCGGACTCACCGGGGGACACTGAAGCTTTCTTT
CASSLADSPGDTEAFF
>TRBV4-2|-|-|15|TRBJ2-1
TGTGCCAGCAGCCCAGGAGGGCTGAGGGACCATGAGCAGTTCTTC
CASSPGGLRDHEQFF
>TRBV5-4|TRBD1|-|15|TRBJ1-6
TGTGCCAGCAGCGTCCGACAGGGTGGGGGATCACCCCTCCACTTT
CASSVRQGGGSPLHF
>TRBV12-3/TRBV12-4|-|-|13|TRBJ1-1
TGTGCCAGCAGTTTTTCCTGGAACACTGAAGCTTTCTTT
CASSFSWNTEAFF
>TRBV7-6|TRBD1|-|15|TRBJ1-1
TGTGCCAGCAGCTTAGGGCAGGGGGCCGACACTGAAGCTTTCTTT
CASSLGQGADTEAFF
>TRBV29-1|-|-|15|TRBJ2-7
TGCAGCTTTATGGGGGCTGAGGGGAGCTCCTACGAGCAGTACTTC
CSFMGAEGSSYEQYF
>TRBV11-2|-|-|13|TRBJ2-3
TGTGCCAGCAGCTTAGAAATTGGGCATACGCAGTATTTT
CASSLEIGHTQYF
>TRBV28|-|-|12|TRBJ1-2
TGTGCCAGCAGTTTGGGGGAGGGCGGCCGCACCTTC
CASSLGEGGRTF
>TRBV6-5|-|-|15|TRBJ2-2
TGTGCCAGCATTTCTAGCCCGGTAGGCACCGGGGAGCTGTTTTTT
CASISSPVGTGELFF
>TRBV2|-|-|13|TRBJ2-5
TGTGCCAGCAGGGAGGGAGTGTTTGAGACCCAGTACTTC
CASREGVFETQYF
>TRBV2|TRBD2|-|15|TRBJ2-1
TGTGCCAGCAGGACTGGACTAGCGAGAAACAATGAGCAGTTCTTC
CASRTGLARNNEQFF
>TRBV15|TRBD1|-|15|TRBJ1-4
TGTGCCACCAGCAGAGATCGAGGGGGCTTAGAAAAACTGTTTTTT
CATSRDRGGLEKLFF
>TRBV2|-|few|15|TRBJ2-2
TGTGCCAGCAGGGACGACAGTCTGACCACCGGGGAGCTGTTTTTT
CASRDDSLTTGELFF
>TRBV5-1|-|-|14|TRBJ1-2
TGTGCCAGCAGCTTGGCCGGGGGTCACTATGGCTACACCTTC
CASSLAGGHYGYTF
>TRBV3-1/TRBV3-2|-|once|14|TRBJ2-7
TGTGCCAGCAGCGACTACAGGGAGGGCTACGAGCAGTACTTC
CASSDYREGYEQYF
>TRBV3-1/TRBV3-2|-|once|14|TRBJ1-1
TGTGCCAGCAGCCCCGCAGGGTACAACACTGAAGCTTTCTTT
CASSPAGYNTEAFF
>TRBV28|TRBD2|-|20|TRBJ2-1
TGTGCCAGCAGGACCGAGGGACTAGCGGGTGCCGCGAGCTCCTACAATGAGCAGTTCTTC
CASRTEGLAGAASSYNEQFF
>TRBV18|TRBD1|-|13|TRBJ1-4
TGTGCCAGCTCACCGACAGGGAACGAAAAACTGTTTTTT
CASSPTGNEKLFF
>TRBV28|TRBD1|once|18|TRBJ1-1
TGTGCCAGCAGTTACCCGGGACAGGGTTTCCCCCTGAACACTGAAGCTTTCTTT
CASSYPGQGFPLNTEAFF
>TRBV7-9|-|-|14|TRBJ2-7
TGTGCCAGCAGCTCCGATCAGGGTCTGTACGAGCAGTACTTC
CASSSDQGLYEQYF
>TRBV6-2/TRBV6-3|TRBD1|-|16|TRBJ1-5
TGTGCCAGCAGCCCCCACGGACAGGGGGTAAGTCAGCCCCAGCATTTT
CASSPHGQGVSQPQHF
>TRBV4-1|-|-|14|TRBJ2-7
TGCGCCAGCAGCCAAGCCTACAGGACCTACGAGCAGTACTTC
CASSQAYRTYEQYF
>TRBV6-6|TRBD1|-|13|TRBJ1-5
TGTGCCAGCACCTCTACAGGGGGCCAGCCCCAGCATTTT
CASTSTGGQPQHF
>TRBV27|-|-|13|TRBJ2-4
TGTGCCAGCAGTTTGCAGGGCCGAAACATTCAGTACTTC
CASSLQGRNIQYF
>TRBV3-1/TRBV3-2|-|-|13|TRBJ1-1
TGTGCCAGCAGCCTTTACAGGAAGCGAGAAGCTTTCTTT
CASSLYRKREAFF